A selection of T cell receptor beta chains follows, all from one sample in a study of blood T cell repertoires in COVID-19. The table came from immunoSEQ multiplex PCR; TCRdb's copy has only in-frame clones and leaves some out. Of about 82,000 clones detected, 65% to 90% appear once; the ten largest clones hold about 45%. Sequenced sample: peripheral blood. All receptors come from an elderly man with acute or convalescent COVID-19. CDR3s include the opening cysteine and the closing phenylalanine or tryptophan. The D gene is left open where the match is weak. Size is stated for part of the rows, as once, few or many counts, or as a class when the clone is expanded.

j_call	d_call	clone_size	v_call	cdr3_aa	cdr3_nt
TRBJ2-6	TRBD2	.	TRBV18	CASSKPPSGSSGANVLTF	TGTGCCAGCTCAAAACCTCCGAGCGGGAGCTCTGGGGCCAACGTCCTGACTTTC
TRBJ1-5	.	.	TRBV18	CASSPPERAGAWPQHF	TGTGCCAGCTCACCCCCCGAAAGGGCAGGGGCTTGGCCCCAGCATTTT
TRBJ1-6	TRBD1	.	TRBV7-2	CASSFGDRGWSPLHF	TGTGCCAGCAGCTTCGGGGACAGGGGGTGGTCACCCCTCCACTTT
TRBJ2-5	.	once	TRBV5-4	CASSQRGQETQYF	TGTGCCAGCAGCCAAAGGGGGCAAGAGACCCAGTACTTC
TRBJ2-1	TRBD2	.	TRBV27	CASSLGGSAPTDEQFF	TGTGCCAGCAGTTTAGGCGGGAGTGCCCCTACCGATGAGCAGTTCTTC
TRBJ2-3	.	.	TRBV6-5	CASRNPGSATDTQYF	TGTGCCAGCAGGAACCCGGGTAGCGCCACAGATACGCAGTATTTT
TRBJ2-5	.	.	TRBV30	CACHSGLRETQYF	TGTGCCTGCCACTCTGGACTGCGAGAGACCCAGTACTTC
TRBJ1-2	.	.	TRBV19	CASSIDHFGGYTF	TGTGCCAGTAGTATAGATCATTTCGGTGGCTACACCTTC
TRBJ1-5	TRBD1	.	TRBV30	CAWSLKTSGTGGFGNQPQHF	TGTGCCTGGAGCTTAAAAACCTCCGGGACAGGGGGCTTTGGCAATCAGCCCCAGCATTTT
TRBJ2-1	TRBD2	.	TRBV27	CASSGRANNEQFF	TGTGCCAGCAGCGGGAGGGCCAATAATGAGCAGTTCTTC
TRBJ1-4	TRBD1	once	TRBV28	CASSSNGQGDEKLFF	TGTGCCAGCAGCTCAAATGGACAGGGGGATGAAAAACTGTTTTTT
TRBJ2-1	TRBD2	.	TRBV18	CASSPSGVAYNEQFF	TGTGCCAGCTCCCCTAGCGGGGTCGCCTACAATGAGCAGTTCTTC
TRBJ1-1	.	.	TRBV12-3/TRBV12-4	CASSPYGGTEAFF	TGTGCCAGCAGTCCATATGGAGGGACTGAAGCTTTCTTT
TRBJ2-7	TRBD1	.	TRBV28	CASSSRDRGVYEQYF	TGTGCCAGCAGTTCCCGGGACAGGGGCGTCTACGAGCAGTACTTC
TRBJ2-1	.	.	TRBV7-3	CASSPDRDSYNEQFF	TGTGCCAGCAGCCCCGACCGGGACTCTTACAATGAGCAGTTCTTC
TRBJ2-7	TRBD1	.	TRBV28	CASSPGQAPYEQYF	TGTGCCAGCAGTCCAGGACAGGCTCCCTACGAGCAGTACTTC
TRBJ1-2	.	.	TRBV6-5	CASTPRVGVGRGYTF	TGTGCCAGCACCCCCAGGGTAGGGGTGGGTCGGGGCTACACCTTC
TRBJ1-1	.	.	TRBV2	CASSELGPANTEAFF	TGTGCCAGCAGTGAGTTGGGGCCAGCGAACACTGAAGCTTTCTTT
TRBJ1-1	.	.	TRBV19	CASSIRRLNTEAFF	TGTGCCAGTAGTATTCGGAGGCTGAACACTGAAGCTTTCTTT
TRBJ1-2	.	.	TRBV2	CASSEVSVNYGYTF	TGTGCCAGCAGTGAAGTGTCAGTCAACTATGGCTACACCTTC
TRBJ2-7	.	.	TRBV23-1	CASSPRGNSYEQYF	TGCGCCAGCAGTCCACGAGGGAATTCCTACGAGCAGTACTTC
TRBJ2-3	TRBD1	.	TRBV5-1	CASSLAGGAGTDTQYF	TGCGCCAGCAGCTTAGCAGGGGGCGCTGGAACAGATACGCAGTATTTT
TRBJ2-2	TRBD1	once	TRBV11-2	CASSLGGGWTGRLFF	TGTGCCAGCAGCTTAGGAGGGGGTTGGACAGGGAGGCTGTTTTTT
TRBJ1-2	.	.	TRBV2	CASRARETNYGYTF	TGTGCCAGCAGGGCCAGGGAAACTAACTATGGCTACACCTTC
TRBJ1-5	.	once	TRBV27	CASSLRYGTFSNQPQHF	TGTGCCAGCAGTTTAAGATATGGCACCTTTAGCAATCAGCCCCAGCATTTT
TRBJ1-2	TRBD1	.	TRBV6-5	CATRQGPAANYGYTF	TGTGCCACGCGACAGGGTCCTGCAGCTAACTATGGCTACACCTTC
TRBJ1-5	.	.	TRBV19	CASSIGRSYSNQPQHF	TGTGCCAGTAGTATAGGTCGGAGCTATAGCAATCAGCCCCAGCATTTT
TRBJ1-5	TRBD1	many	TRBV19	CASTDRWGQGRTQPQHF	TGTGCCAGTACCGATCGATGGGGACAGGGGAGAACTCAGCCCCAGCATTTT
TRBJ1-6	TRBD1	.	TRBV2	CASRGDRGPGSPLHF	TGTGCCAGCAGAGGGGACAGGGGGCCTGGGTCACCCCTCCACTTT
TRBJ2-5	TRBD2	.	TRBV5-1	CASSRGTSGSGETQYF	TGCGCCAGCAGTCGAGGGACTAGCGGGAGTGGAGAGACCCAGTACTTC
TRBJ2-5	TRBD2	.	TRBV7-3	CASSLRAGGNQETQYF	TGTGCCAGCAGCTTAAGGGCGGGAGGGAACCAAGAGACCCAGTACTTC
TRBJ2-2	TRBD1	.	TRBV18	CASSPRGQGNTGELFF	TGTGCCAGCTCACCAAGGGGACAGGGTAACACCGGGGAGCTGTTTTTT
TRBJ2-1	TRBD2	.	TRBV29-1	CSVNGLAGVNEQFF	TGCAGCGTCAATGGACTAGCGGGAGTGAATGAGCAGTTCTTC
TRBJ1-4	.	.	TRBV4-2	CASSRPGQPYEKLFF	TGTGCCAGCAGCCGACCCGGACAGCCTTATGAAAAACTGTTTTTT
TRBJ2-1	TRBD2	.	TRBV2	CASSDLSGRGEQFF	TGTGCCAGCAGTGATCTCAGCGGGAGAGGTGAGCAGTTCTTC
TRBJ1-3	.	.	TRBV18	CASSLTTGVVAGNTIYF	TGTGCCAGCTCCCTCACGACCGGAGTAGTGGCTGGAAACACCATATATTTT
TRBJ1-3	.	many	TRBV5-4	CASSLTDAPGNTIYF	TGTGCCAGCAGCTTAACAGACGCTCCTGGAAACACCATATATTTT
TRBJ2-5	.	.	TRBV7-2	CASRKGLYQETQYF	TGTGCCAGCAGAAAGGGACTTTACCAAGAGACCCAGTACTTC
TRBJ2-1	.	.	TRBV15	CATSRDSNSYNEQFF	TGTGCCACCAGCAGGGACAGCAACTCCTACAATGAGCAGTTCTTC
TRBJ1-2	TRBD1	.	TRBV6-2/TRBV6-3	CASSHYRGNYGYTF	TGTGCCAGCAGTCATTACAGGGGGAACTATGGCTACACCTTC
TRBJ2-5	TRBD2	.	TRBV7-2	CASSQGGLARETQYF	TGTGCCAGCAGCCAGGGGGGACTAGCGAGGGAGACCCAGTACTTC
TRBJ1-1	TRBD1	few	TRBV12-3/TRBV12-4	CASSWTGATEAFF	TGTGCCAGCAGTTGGACAGGGGCCACTGAAGCTTTCTTT
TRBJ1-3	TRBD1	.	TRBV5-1	CASSSTGVNGNTIYF	TGCGCCAGCAGTTCGACAGGGGTAAATGGGAACACCATATATTTT
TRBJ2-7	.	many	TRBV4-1	CASSQDSLGLSKQYF	TGCGCCAGCAGCCAAGATAGTTTGGGCCTCTCCAAGCAGTACTTC
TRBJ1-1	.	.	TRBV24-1	CATSDLCRELYNTEAFF	TGTGCCACCAGTGATTTGTGCAGGGAACTGTACAACACTGAAGCTTTCTTT
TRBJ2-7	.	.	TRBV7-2	CASSLAQTSYEQYF	TGTGCCAGCAGCTTAGCGCAGACTTCCTACGAGCAGTACTTC
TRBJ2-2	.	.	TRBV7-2	CASSLYRDTGELFF	TGTGCCAGCAGCCTCTACAGGGATACCGGGGAGCTGTTTTTT
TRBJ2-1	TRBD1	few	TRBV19	CASRDPGQGKRFNEQFF	TGTGCCAGCCGAGATCCGGGACAGGGTAAAAGGTTTAATGAGCAGTTCTTC
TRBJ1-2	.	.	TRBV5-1	CARSLGGGAGGYTF	TGCGCCCGCAGCTTGGGCGGGGGGGCAGGAGGCTACACCTTC
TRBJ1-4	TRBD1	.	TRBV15	CATSRDFSVQGAVNEKLFF	TGTGCCACCAGCAGAGATTTTTCGGTACAGGGGGCTGTTAATGAAAAACTGTTTTTT